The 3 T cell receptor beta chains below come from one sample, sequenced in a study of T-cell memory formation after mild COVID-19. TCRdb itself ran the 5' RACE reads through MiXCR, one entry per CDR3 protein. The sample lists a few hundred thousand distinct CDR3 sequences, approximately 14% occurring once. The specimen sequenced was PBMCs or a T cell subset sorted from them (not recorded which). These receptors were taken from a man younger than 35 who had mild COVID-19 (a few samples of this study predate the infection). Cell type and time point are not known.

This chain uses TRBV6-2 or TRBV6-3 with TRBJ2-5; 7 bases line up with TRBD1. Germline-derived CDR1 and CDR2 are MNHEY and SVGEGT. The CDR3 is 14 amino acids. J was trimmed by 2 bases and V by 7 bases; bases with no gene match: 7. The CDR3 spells CASTPQGLQETQYF. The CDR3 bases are TGTGCCAGCACCCCACAGGGGTTGCAAGAGACCCAGTACTTC.

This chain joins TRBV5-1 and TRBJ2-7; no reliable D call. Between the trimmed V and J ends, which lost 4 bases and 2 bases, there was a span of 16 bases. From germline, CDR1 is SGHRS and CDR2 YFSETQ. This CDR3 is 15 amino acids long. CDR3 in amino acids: CASSLEQAVTYEQYF. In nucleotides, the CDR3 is TGCGCCAGCAGCCTGGAGCAGGCGGTCACCTACGAGCAGTACTTC.

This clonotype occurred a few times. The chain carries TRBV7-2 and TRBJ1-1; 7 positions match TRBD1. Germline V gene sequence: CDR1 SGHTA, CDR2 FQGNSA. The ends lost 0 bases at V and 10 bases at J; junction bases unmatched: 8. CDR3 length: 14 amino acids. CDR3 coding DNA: TGTGCCAGCAGCTTAGCCGGGACAGCGGTCGGAGCTTTCTTT. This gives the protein CASSLAGTAVGAFF.